This T cell receptor beta chain is from a study of PD-1 blockade in mismatch repair-deficient tumors. J was trimmed by 6 bases and V by 1 base; bases with no gene match: 6. This CDR3 has 15 amino acids. The germline V gene encodes CDR1 SGHTA and CDR2 FQGTGA. Profiling relied on immunoSEQ multiplex PCR, and the TCRdb table lists in-frame clones only, not all of them. The table shows 40,000 to 60,000 clones, with about 80% occurring only once. The chain links TRBV7-3 to TRBJ1-2, with TRBD1 matching over 9 bases. Sequenced material: peripheral blood, taken 4 weeks after starting pembrolizumab. The TCR originated in an adult with mismatch repair-deficient cancer. CDR3 in DNA: TGTGCCAGCAGCTTAAGCGGGACAGGGTGGGATGGCTACACCTTC. This codes for CASSLSGTGWDGYTF.